This T cell receptor beta chain was captured in a study of blood T cell repertoires in COVID-19. The V segment lost 4 bases and the J segment 3 bases; nucleotides outside the gene matches: 4. The CDR3 is 15 amino acids. The germline CDR1 and CDR2 sequences are SGHRS and YFSETQ. The table came from immunoSEQ multiplex PCR; TCRdb's copy has only in-frame clones and leaves some out. The sample shows 390,000 or so clones, about 87% of them seen only once. This chain joins TRBV5-1 and TRBJ2-2; 9 nucleotides align to TRBD1. The origin of this receptor is a woman under 40 with COVID-19, enrolled during active disease. Source material: peripheral blood. The CDR3 sequence: CASSLWTGDTGELFF. The DNA of the CDR3 is TGCGCCAGCAGCCTATGGACAGGGGACACCGGGGAGCTGTTTTTT.